This TCR beta chain was obtained from a study of T cell repertoires in cytomegalovirus infection. About the study: Indicated by public TCR beta signatures were CMV infection and matching HLA type.

Looked up from germline, CDR1 is ENHRY and CDR2 is SYGVKD. V was pared by 5 bases and J by 4 bases, with 5 bases of the junction left unmatched. This CDR3 is 15 amino acids long. TCRdb passed the reads through MiXCR, listing each CDR3 protein once. The sample includes some 680,000 distinct CDR3 sequences, less than 40% seen only once; the top ten take under 3%. The receptor was isolated from a human donor in good health (CMV status not recorded). Some clones in this sample may be carry-over from other donors' samples. The sequencing input was PBMCs. The chain couples TRBV10-3 to TRBJ2-2; 9 bases map to TRBD2. The CDR3 DNA is TGTGCCATCAGTTTCAGCGGGGGGCGCACCGGGGAGCTGTTTTTT. Protein sequence: CAISFSGGRTGELFF.